These 12 T cell receptor beta chains came from one sample sequenced in a study of T cell clonality in common variable immunodeficiency. Study-level points and caveats: Reportedly, TCR beta sequences from common variable immunodeficiency showed fewer deletions and N-nucleotide insertions.

The antigens these receptors bind are not known. Using immunoSEQ multiplex PCR, the repertoire was profiled, and TCRdb retains in-frame clones only, with some absent. Listed here are over 25,000 clones without any singletons, the top ten holding about 29%. Sequenced sample: peripheral blood mononuclear cells. These receptors originate from a human donor with common variable immunodeficiency.

This clone occurred many times. The sequence runs out 3 residues before the end of the CDR3; the remainder is reconstructed from the germline J gene. The V call is TRBV7-9, the J call TRBJ2-5, with 8 bases aligning to TRBD1. This CDR3 contains 15 residues. Per the germline V gene, CDR1 is SEHNR and CDR2 is FQNEAQ (reference sequence). The V and J ends lost 1 base and 0 bases, in that order; junction bases with no gene match: 1. This CDR3 reads CASSLGTGNQETQYF. The CDR3 DNA, read in part, is TGTGCCAGCAGCTTAGGGACAGGGAACCAAGAGACC.

This clone was counted ten times or more. The read ends 3 residues early relative to the CDR3; the germline J gene fills the gap. The V and J genes are TRBV7-8 and TRBJ2-5, with D perhaps matching TRBD2 (5 bases). Trimming removed 1 base at V and 5 bases at J, with 11 bases between. The CDR3 length is 14 residues. The germline V gene encodes CDR1 SGHVS and CDR2 FQNEAQ. The CDR3 DNA, read in part, is TGTGCCAGCAGCTTAGGTGCTAGCTGGGAGACC. Translating it yields CASSLGASWET. In full, the CDR3 is CASSLGASWETQYF. Using reference TRBV7-8 and TRBJ2-5 for the parts outside the CDR3, the full variable domain is GAGVSQSPRYKVAKRGQDVALRCDPISGHVSLFWYQQALGQGPEFLTYFQNEAQLDKSGLPSDRFFAERPEGSVSTLKIQRTQQEDSAVYLCASSLGASWETQYFGPGTRLLVL.

The sample holds a few counts of this clone. The CDR3 end lies 3 residues beyond the end of the read and is filled in from the germline J gene. This chain uses TRBV7-2 with TRBJ2-5, with 8 bases lining up with TRBD1. The V and J ends lost 2 bases and 4 bases, in that order; junction bases with no gene match: 3. This CDR3 has 14 residues. Germline CDR1 reads SGHTA; CDR2 reads FQGNSA. The CDR3 loop reads CASSLRTGPETQYF. The part of the CDR3 DNA that was read is TGTGCCAGCAGCTTACGGACAGGGCCAGAGACC.

This clone came up many times. The read terminates 3 residues before the CDR3 end, so the remaining end is supplied by the germline J gene. The chain uses TRBV6-2 or TRBV6-3 and TRBJ2-7; a weak D match, TRBD2 (6 bases). This CDR3 spans 14 amino acids. The V gene lost 6 bases and the J gene lost 0 bases, with 12 bases spanning the gap. Germline V CDR1 and CDR2: MNHEY, SVGEGT. The CDR3 sequence is CASRAWDSSYEQYF. CDR3 DNA (partial): TGTGCCAGCAGAGCTTGGGACTCCTCCTACGAG.

This clone was picked up a small number of times. The junction departs from the called germline gene at one end, perhaps through a read error. Read coverage stops 3 residues before the CDR3 terminus; the germline J gene supplies the remainder. The chain couples TRBV7-7 to TRBJ2-7, with 13 bases lining up with TRBD2. The CDR3 loop spans 15 amino acids. Per the germline V gene, CDR1 is SSHAT and CDR2 is FNYEAQ (reference sequence). Incomplete CDR3 DNA: TGTGCTAGCAGCATCGGGACTAGCGGGGCCTACGAG. Translated: CASSIGTSGAYE. The complete CDR3 reads CASSIGTSGAYEQYF.

This clone was seen a few times. The read ends 3 residues shy of where the CDR3 ends; the end is completed using the germline J gene. This chain joins TRBV11-2 and TRBJ2-7, with TRBD2 matching over 8 bases. There are 15 residues in the CDR3. Trimming took 4 bases from V and 4 from J; bases not matched to a gene: 9. The germline CDR1 and CDR2 sequences are SGHAT and FQNNGV. Incomplete CDR3 DNA: TGTGCCAGCAGCTACGGTCAGACGGGGGGGTACGAG. Amino acids: CASSYGQTGGYE. The CDR3 as a whole reads CASSYGQTGGYEQYF. The full variable domain, its missing parts supplied by reference TRBV11-2 and TRBJ2-7, is EAGVAQSPRYKIIEKRQSVAFWCNPISGHATLYWYQQILGQGPKLLIQFQNNGVVDDSQLPKDRFSAERLKGVDSTLKIQPAKLEDSAVYLCASSYGQTGGYEQYFGPGTRLTVT.

This clone was detected ten times or more. Coverage ceases 3 residues before the CDR3 finishes, and the germline J gene fills in the end. V usage is TRBV4-2 and J usage is TRBJ2-4, with 7 bases lining up with TRBD2. The CDR3 length is 16 residues. The trim removed 0 bases at V and 5 bases at J, leaving 7 bases unmatched. The germline gives CDR1 LGHNA, CDR2 YNFKEQ. The CDR3 loop reads CASSQDQGLAENIQYF. The covered CDR3 bases are TGTGCCAGCAGCCAAGATCAGGGTCTAGCGGAAAACATT.

Points on this clone: Read sequence stops 3 residues before the CDR3 end, and the germline J gene provides the missing end. The chain recombines TRBV19 with TRBJ2-1; 7 nucleotides align to TRBD1. V trimming: 0 bases; J trimming: 3 bases; junction bases outside the gene matches: 2. The V gene's germline CDR1 is LNHDA and CDR2 SQIVND (reference sequence). The CDR3 sequence is 15 residues long. Incomplete CDR3 DNA: TGTGCCAGTAGTATAGAGGACAGGTACTACAATGAG. Translation gives CASSIEDRYYNE. The CDR3 reads in full as CASSIEDRYYNEQFF.

This clone was detected many times. The read stops 3 residues short of the end of the CDR3; the missing end is completed from the germline J gene. The gene calls are TRBV19 and TRBJ1-4, with D perhaps TRBD1 (6 bases). Germline CDR1 and CDR2: LNHDA and SQIVND (reference sequence). The CDR3 runs 11 residues. This CDR3 reads CATGRGGKLFF. The part of the CDR3 DNA that was read is TGTGCCACCGGGAGGGGGGGGAAA.

This clone was counted ten times or more. With the read ending 3 residues before the CDR3 end, the germline J gene is used to fill in that end. The rearrangement uses TRBV20-1 and TRBJ1-5; D not certain. This CDR3 contains 15 residues. Trimming pared 4 bases from V and 3 bases from J, leaving 16 bases between. From germline, CDR1 is DFQATT and CDR2 SNEGSKA (reference sequence). CDR3 bases read: TGCAGTGCTAAGACGCGGTTACGGTCCAATCAGCCC. Protein sequence: CSAKTRLRSNQP. The whole CDR3 sequence reads CSAKTRLRSNQPQHF.

Worth noting for this clone: Coverage ceases 3 residues before the CDR3 finishes, and the germline J gene fills in the end. The gene calls are TRBV5-1 and TRBJ1-2; tentative D call: TRBD1 (5 bases). The V gene's germline CDR1 is SGHRS and CDR2 YFSETQ. The CDR3 sequence is 16 residues long. CDR3 DNA, as far as it was read: TGCGCCAGCAACTCGGACGGAGGGAAGGGGAATGTAGGC. Translation: CASNSDGGKGNVG. The full CDR3 protein reads CASNSDGGKGNVGYTF.

This clone occurred a few times. The read comes to an end 3 residues before the CDR3 does, leaving the germline J gene to fill in the end. V gene TRBV7-2 combines with J gene TRBJ2-7; 8 nucleotides line up with TRBD2. The germline gives CDR1 SGHTA, CDR2 FQGNSA. Trimming cost V 11 bases and J 6 bases; bases outside gene matches: 9. The CDR3 consists of 12 residues. The CDR3 here is CASGERGFEQYF. The part of the CDR3 DNA that was read is TGTGCCTCGGGGGAGCGGGGGTTCGAG.